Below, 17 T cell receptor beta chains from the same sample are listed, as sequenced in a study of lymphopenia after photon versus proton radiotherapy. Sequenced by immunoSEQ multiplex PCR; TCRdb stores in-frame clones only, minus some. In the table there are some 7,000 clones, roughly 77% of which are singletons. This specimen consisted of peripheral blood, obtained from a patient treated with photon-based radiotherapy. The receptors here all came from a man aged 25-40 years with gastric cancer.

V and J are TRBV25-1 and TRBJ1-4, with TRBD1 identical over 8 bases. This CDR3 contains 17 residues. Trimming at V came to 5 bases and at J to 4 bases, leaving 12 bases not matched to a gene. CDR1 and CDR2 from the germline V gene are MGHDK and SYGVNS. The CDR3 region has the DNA TGTGCCAGCAGTCGCAATGATCAGGGGGCGCTTAATGAAAAACTGTTTTTT. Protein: CASSRNDQGALNEKLFF.

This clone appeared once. In nucleotides, the CDR3 is TGCGCCAGCAGCCAGGCCGACAGGTCCTACGAGCAGTACTTC. Residues: CASSQADRSYEQYF. The chain couples TRBV4-3 to TRBJ2-7, with D possibly being TRBD1 (6 bases). Germline CDR1 is LGHNA and CDR2 is YSLEER. With 3 bases removed from V and 1 base from J, the gap between germline ends came to 10 bases. The CDR3 consists of 14 residues.

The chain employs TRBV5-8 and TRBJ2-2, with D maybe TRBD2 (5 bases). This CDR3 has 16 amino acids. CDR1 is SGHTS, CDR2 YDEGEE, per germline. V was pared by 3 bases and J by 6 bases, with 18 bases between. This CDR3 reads CASSSSGEPTAGELFF. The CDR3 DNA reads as TGTGCCAGCAGCTCGTCCGGGGAGCCCACCGCCGGGGAGCTGTTTTTT. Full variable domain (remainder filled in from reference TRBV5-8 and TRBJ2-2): EAGVTQSPTHLIKTRGQQATLRCSPISGHTSVYWYQQALGLGLQFLLWYDEGEERNRGNFPPRFSGRQFPNYSSELNVNALELEDSALYLCASSSSGEPTAGELFFGEGSRLTVL.

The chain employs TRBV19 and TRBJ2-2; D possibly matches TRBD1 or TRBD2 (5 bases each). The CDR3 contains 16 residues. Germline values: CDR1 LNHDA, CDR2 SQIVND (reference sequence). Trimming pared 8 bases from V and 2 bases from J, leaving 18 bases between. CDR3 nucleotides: TGTGCCAGTTCTTTCAGGCCAGGGAGTAACACCGGGGAGCTGTTTTTT. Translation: CASSFRPGSNTGELFF.

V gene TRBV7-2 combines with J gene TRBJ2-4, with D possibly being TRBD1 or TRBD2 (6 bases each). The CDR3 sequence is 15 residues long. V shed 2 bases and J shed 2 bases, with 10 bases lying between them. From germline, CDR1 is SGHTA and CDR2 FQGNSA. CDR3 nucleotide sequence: TGTGCCAGCAGCTTAAGGGGGGCCCCCAAAAACATTCAGTACTTC. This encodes CASSLRGAPKNIQYF. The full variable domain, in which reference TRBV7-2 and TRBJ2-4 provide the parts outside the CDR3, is GAGVSQSPSNKVTEKGKDVELRCDPISGHTALYWYRQSLGQGLEFLIYFQGNSAPDKSGLPSDRFSAERTGGSVSTLTIQRTQQEDSAVYLCASSLRGAPKNIQYFGAGTRLSVL.

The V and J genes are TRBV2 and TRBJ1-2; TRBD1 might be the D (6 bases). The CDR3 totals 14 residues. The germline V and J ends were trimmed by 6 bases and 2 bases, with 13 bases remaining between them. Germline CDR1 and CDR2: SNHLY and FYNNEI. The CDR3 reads CASRARQENYGYTF. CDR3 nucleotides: TGTGCCAGCAGGGCCCGACAGGAAAACTATGGCTACACCTTC. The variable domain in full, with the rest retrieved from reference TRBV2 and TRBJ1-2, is EPEVTQTPSHQVTQMGQEVILRCVPISNHLYFYWYRQILGQKVEFLVSFYNNEISEKSEIFDDQFSVERPDGSNFTLKIRSTKLEDSAMYFCASRARQENYGYTFGSGTRLTVV.

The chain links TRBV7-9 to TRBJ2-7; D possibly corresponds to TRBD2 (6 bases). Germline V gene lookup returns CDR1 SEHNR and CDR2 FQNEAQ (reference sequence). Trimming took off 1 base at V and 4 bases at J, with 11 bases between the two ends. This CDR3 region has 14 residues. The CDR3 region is CASSLVGGAYEQYF. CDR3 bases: TGTGCCAGCAGCTTAGTAGGCGGGGCTTACGAGCAGTACTTC.

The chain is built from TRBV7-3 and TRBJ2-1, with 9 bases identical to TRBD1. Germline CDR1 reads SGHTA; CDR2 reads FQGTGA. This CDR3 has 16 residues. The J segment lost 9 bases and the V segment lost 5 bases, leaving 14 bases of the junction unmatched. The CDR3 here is CASSLGQGRSGIEQFF. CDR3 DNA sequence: TGTGCCAGCAGCCTTGGACAGGGGCGTTCAGGGATTGAGCAGTTCTTC.

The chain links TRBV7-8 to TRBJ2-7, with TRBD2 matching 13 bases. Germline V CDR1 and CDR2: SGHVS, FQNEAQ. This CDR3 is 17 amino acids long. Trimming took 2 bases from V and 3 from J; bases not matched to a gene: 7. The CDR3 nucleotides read TGTGCCAGCAGCTTATTACCGGGACTAGCGGGAATCTACGAGCAGTACTTC. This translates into CASSLLPGLAGIYEQYF.

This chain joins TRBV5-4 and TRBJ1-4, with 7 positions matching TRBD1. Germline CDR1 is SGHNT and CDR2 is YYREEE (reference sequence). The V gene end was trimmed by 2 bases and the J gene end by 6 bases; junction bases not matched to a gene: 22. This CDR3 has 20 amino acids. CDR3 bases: TGTGCCAGCAGCTTCTCGACAGGGCGTCTCTTAATTGGAATGCATGAAAAACTGTTTTTT. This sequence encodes CASSFSTGRLLIGMHEKLFF.

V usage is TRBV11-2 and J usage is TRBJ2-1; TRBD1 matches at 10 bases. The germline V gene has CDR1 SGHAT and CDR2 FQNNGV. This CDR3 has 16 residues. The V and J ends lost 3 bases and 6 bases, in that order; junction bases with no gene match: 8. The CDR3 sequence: CASSFVPGQGSNEQFF. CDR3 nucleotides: TGTGCCAGCAGCTTCGTCCCGGGACAGGGGTCCAATGAGCAGTTCTTC. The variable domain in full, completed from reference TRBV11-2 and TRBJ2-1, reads EAGVAQSPRYKIIEKRQSVAFWCNPISGHATLYWYQQILGQGPKLLIQFQNNGVVDDSQLPKDRFSAERLKGVDSTLKIQPAKLEDSAVYLCASSFVPGQGSNEQFFGPGTRLTVL.

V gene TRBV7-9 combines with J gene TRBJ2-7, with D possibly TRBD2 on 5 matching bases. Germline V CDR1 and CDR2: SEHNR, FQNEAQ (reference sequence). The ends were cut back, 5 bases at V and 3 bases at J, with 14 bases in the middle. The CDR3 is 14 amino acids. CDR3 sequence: CASSASGNLYEQYF. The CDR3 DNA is TGTGCCAGCAGCGCCTCCGGGAACCTCTACGAGCAGTACTTC.

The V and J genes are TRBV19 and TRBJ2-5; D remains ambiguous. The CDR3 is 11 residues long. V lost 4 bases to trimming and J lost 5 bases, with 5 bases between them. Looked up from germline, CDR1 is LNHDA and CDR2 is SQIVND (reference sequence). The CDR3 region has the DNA TGTGCCAGTAGTAAGGGTGAGACCCAGTACTTC. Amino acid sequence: CASSKGETQYF.

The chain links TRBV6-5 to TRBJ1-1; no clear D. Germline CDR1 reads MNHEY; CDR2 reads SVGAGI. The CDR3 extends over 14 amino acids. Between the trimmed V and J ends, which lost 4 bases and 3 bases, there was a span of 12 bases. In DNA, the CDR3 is TGTGCCAGCAGTTCCCAGGACGGTTACACTGAAGCTTTCTTT. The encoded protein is CASSSQDGYTEAFF.

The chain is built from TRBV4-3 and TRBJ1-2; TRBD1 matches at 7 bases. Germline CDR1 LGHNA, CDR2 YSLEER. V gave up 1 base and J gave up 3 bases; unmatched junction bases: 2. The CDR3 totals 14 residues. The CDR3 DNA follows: TGCGCCAGCAGCCAAGTCAGGGGGGACTATGGCTACACCTTC. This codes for CASSQVRGDYGYTF.

The CDR3 DNA follows: TGTGCCAGCAACTCGAGACAGAACACCGGGGAGCTGTTTTTT. This sequence encodes CASNSRQNTGELFF. This chain joins TRBV7-6 and TRBJ2-2; D remains unclear. The CDR3 length is 14 residues. Germline CDR1 SGHVS, CDR2 FNYEAQ. The V and J ends lost 7 bases and 1 base respectively, with 10 bases between them. Variable domain in full (rest from reference TRBV7-6 and TRBJ2-2): GAGVSQSPRYKVTKRGQDVALRCDPISGHVSLYWYRQALGQGPEFLTYFNYEAQQDKSGLPNDRFSAERPEGSISTLTIQRTEQRDSAMYRCASNSRQNTGELFFGEGSRLTVL.

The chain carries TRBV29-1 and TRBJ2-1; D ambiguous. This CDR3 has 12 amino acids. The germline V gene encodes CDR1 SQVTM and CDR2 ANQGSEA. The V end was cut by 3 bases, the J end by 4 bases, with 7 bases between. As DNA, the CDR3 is TGCAGCGTTGACTCTGGGTACAATGAGCAGTTCTTC. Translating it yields CSVDSGYNEQFF.